This T cell receptor (beta chain) originates from a study of Graves' ophthalmopathy and Graves' hyperthyroidism. In its sample, this clonotype was seen many times. Transcripts of RNA were the source for amplifying TCR beta CDR3 regions. First-round RT-PCR with HTBI primers preceded a second-round multiplex PCR. TCRdb ran MiXCR on the multiplex PCR reads and lists one entry per CDR3 protein. The data contain around 520,000 distinct CDR3 sequences, 35% to 45% of them singletons. The CDR3 covers 17 residues. V lost 0 bases and J lost 4; bases outside the gene matches: 6. Germline values: CDR1 MNHNY, CDR2 SVGAGI (reference sequence).

V is TRBV6-6 and J is TRBJ2-5; TRBD1 matches 12 bases. Sequencing was performed on peripheral blood or thyroid tissue (not recorded which). The TCR sequence derives from an adult man with Graves' hyperthyroidism. This chain's CDR3 is CASSYSLGQGARETQYF. The CDR3 nucleotides read TGTGCCAGCAGTTACTCGTTGGGACAGGGGGCTCGAGAGACCCAGTACTTC.